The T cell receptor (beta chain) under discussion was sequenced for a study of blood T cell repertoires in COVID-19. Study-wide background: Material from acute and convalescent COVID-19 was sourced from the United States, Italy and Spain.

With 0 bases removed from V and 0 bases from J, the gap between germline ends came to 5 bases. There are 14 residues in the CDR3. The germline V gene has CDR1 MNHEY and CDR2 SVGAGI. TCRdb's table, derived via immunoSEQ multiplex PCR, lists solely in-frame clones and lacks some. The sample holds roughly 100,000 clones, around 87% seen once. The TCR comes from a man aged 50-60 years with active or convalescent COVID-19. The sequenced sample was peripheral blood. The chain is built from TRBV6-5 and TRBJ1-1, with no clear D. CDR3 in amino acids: CASSYSEVNTEAFF. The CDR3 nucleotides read TGTGCCAGCAGTTACTCGGAGGTGAACACTGAAGCTTTCTTT.